The clone carrying this T cell receptor (beta chain) was seen only a few times. As yet, its antigen is unknown. The data are from a study of molecular identifiers for immune sequencing clone quantification. Study details: Split five ways in replicates, RNA from approximately 20,000 or 98,000 naive CD8 cells had four portions sequenced. General study points: Identical TCR molecules that share a barcode could lead to an underestimation of highly expanded clone sizes.

MiXCR was run by TCRdb on the PCR reads, yielding one entry per CDR3 protein. The data show fewer than 350,000 distinct CDR3 sequences, roughly a quarter seen once. Sequencing libraries of naive CD8 cells derived from approximately 20,000 to 1,000,000 sorted cells with 10%, 30% or 50% RNA. Sorting was used to obtain naive CD8 T cells (CD8+CD4-CCR7+CD45RA+). The germline V and J ends were trimmed by 0 bases and 1 base, with 9 bases remaining between them. The CDR3 totals 15 residues. From germline, CDR1 is MNHEY and CDR2 SVGAGI. The TCR sequence derives from a human donor in good health. Some libraries in this study had Jurkat cell RNA spiked in. The sample was naive CD8+ T cells from blood, with Jurkat cell RNA spiked in. Subset specified: FACS-sorted CD8+CD4-CCR7+CD45RA+ naive T cells. The rearrangement links TRBV6-5 to TRBJ1-1, with D possibly being TRBD1 (6 bases). In DNA, the CDR3 is TGTGCCAGCAGTTACTCGGCGACAGGGAACACTGAAGCTTTCTTT. Protein product: CASSYSATGNTEAFF.